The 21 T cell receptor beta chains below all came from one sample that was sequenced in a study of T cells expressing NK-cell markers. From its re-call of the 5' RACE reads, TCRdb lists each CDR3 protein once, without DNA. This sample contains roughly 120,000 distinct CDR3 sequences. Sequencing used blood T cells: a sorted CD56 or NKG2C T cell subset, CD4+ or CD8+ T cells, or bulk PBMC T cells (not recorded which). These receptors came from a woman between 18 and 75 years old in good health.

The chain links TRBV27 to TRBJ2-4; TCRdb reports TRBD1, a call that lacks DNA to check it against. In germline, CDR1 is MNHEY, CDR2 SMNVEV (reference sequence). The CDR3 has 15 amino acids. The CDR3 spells CASSPPGQAVGIQYF.

The CDR3 loop is CASSAQGTLYNEQFF. J is TRBJ2-1 and V is TRBV6-1; TCRdb selects TRBD1, and the lack of DNA leaves this call unchecked. Germline V CDR1 and CDR2: MNHNS, SASEGT. CDR3 size: 15 residues.

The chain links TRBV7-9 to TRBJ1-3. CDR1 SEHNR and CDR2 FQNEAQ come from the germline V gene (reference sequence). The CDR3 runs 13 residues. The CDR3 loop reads CASSESVGNTIYF.

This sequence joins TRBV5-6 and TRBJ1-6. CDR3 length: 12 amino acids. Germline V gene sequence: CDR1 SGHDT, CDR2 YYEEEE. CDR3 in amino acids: CASSLVDSPLHF.

CDR3 protein: CSVGDRGSSYEQYF. The V gene is TRBV29-1, the J gene TRBJ2-7; TCRdb returns TRBD1, unconfirmable since there is no DNA. This CDR3 comprises 14 residues. Germline V lookup: CDR1 SQVTM, CDR2 ANQGSEA.

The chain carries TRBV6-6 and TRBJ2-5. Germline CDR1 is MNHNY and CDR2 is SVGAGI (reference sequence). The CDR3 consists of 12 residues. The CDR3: CASSNPQETQYF.

This chain's CDR3 is CASSPLRERDNEQFF. The V gene is TRBV4-1, the J gene TRBJ2-1; TCRdb gives TRBD1 as the D gene, but with no DNA this cannot be confirmed. CDR3 length: 15 residues. The V gene's germline CDR1 is MGHRA and CDR2 YSYEKL.

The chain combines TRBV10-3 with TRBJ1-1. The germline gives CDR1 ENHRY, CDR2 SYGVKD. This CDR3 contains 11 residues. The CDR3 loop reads CAIAGTTEAFF.

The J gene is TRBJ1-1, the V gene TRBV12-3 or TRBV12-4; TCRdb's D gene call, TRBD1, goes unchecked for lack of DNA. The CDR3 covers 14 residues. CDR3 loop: CASKFGDSNTEAFF.

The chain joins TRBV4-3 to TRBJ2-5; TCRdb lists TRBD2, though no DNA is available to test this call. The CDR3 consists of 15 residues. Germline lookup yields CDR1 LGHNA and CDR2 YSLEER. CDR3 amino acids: CASSQGSGSGETQYF.

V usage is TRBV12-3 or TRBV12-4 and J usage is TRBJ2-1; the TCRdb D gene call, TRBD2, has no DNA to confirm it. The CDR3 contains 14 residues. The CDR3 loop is CANSVAGVRNEQFF.

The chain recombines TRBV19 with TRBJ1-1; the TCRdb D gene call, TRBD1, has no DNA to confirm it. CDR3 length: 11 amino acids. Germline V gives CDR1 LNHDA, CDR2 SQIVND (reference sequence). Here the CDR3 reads CASRAGTEAFF.

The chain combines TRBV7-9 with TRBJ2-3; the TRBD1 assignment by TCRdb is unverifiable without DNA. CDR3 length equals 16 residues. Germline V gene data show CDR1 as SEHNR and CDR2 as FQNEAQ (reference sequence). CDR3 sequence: CASSFGQGGSTDTQYF.

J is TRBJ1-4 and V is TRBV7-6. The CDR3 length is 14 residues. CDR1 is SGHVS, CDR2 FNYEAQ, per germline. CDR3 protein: CASSLVLGSEKLFF.

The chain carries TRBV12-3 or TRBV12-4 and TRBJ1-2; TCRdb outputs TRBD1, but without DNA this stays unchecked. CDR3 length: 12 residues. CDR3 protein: CAALLAGAGYTF.

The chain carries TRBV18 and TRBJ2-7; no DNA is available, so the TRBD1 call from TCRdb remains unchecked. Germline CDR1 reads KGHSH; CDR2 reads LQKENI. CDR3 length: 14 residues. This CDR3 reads CASSPLSGAYEQYF.

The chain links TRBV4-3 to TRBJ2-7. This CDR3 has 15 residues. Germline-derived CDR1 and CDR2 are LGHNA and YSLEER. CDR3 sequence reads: CASSQGYRSAYEQYF.

This CDR3 reads CASSDSAGTSTDTQYF. The chain links TRBV6-4 to TRBJ2-3; the D gene TCRdb calls, TRBD2, cannot be checked with no DNA. The CDR3 spans 16 residues. Germline CDR1 is MRHNA and CDR2 is SNTAGT.

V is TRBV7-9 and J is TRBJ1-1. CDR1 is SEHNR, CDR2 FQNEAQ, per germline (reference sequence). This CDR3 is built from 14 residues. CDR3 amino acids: CASSSGGGGTEAFF.

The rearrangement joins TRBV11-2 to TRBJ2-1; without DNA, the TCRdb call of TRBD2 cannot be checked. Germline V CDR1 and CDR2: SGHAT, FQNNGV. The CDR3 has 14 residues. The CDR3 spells CASSGLVSYNEQFF.

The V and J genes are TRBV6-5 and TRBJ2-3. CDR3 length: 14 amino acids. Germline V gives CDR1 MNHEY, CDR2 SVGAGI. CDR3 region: CASSYGLAADTQYF.